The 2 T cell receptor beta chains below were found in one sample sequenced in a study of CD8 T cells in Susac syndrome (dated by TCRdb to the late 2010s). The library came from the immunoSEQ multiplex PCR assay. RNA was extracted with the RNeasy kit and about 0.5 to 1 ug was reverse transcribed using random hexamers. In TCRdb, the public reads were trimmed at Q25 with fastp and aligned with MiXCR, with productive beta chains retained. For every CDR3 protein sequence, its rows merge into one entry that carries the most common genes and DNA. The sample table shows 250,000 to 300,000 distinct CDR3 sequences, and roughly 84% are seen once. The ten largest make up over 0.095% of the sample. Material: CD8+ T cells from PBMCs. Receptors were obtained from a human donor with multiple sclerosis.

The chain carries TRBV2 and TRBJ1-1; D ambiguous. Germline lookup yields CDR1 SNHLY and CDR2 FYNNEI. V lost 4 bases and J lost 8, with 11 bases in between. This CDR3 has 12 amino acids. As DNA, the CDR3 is TGTGCCAGCAGTGGGACTGCAATCGAAGCTTTCTTT. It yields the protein CASSGTAIEAFF.

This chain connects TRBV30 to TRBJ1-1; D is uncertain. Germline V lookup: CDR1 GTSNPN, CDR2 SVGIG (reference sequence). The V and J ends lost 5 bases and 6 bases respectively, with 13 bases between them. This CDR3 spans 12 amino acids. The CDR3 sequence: CAWGLQGAEAFF. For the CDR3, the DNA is TGTGCCTGGGGGTTGCAAGGCGCTGAAGCTTTCTTT.